A single sample is the source of the 21 T cell receptor beta chains below, sequenced in a study of OX40 agonist ivuxolimab in advanced cancers. Some clones are missing from TCRdb's copy, which holds only in-frame ones; the method was immunoSEQ multiplex PCR. Of around 80,000 clones listed, approximately 85% are singletons. Sequencing was performed on CD4+ or CD8+ T cells sorted from blood, taken in a trial of the OX40 agonist ivuxolimab. Every receptor here comes from an adult with an advanced solid tumor such as melanoma, head and neck, liver or kidney cancer.

The genes are TRBV7-2 and TRBJ2-3; possibly TRBD1 or TRBD2 for D (5 bases each). V was cut by 4 bases and J by 0 bases, with 14 bases left in between. Germline CDR1 is SGHTA and CDR2 is FQGNSA. The CDR3 totals 16 residues. DNA of the CDR3: TGTGCCAGCAGCTGGGGGACGTCCTCTAGCACAGATACGCAGTATTTT. Translating it yields CASSWGTSSSTDTQYF.

The chain couples TRBV5-1 to TRBJ1-1; D not certain. Trimming cost V 4 bases and J 1 base, with 11 bases left between them. Germline assignment: CDR1 SGHRS and CDR2 YFSETQ. The CDR3 covers 14 residues. The CDR3 nucleotides read TGCGCCAGCAGCACCGGCCAGCCGAACACTGAAGCTTTCTTT. Residues: CASSTGQPNTEAFF.

In its sample, this clone was seen once. This chain connects TRBV6-1 to TRBJ1-3; possibly TRBD1 for D (6 bases). The CDR3 runs 15 residues. Germline V gene data show CDR1 as MNHNS and CDR2 as SASEGT. V lost 5 bases to trimming and J lost 0 bases, with 11 bases between them. CDR3 bases: TGTGCCAGCAGTACCACAGGGTTCTCTGGAAACACCATATATTTT. This gives the protein CASSTTGFSGNTIYF.

This chain uses TRBV7-2 with TRBJ1-6; unclear D gene. Germline loops: CDR1 SGHTA, CDR2 FQGNSA. The ends were cut back, 5 bases at V and 9 bases at J, with 8 bases in the middle. The CDR3 extends over 12 amino acids. The CDR3, as DNA: TGTGCCAGCAGCCCCGTTTTTTCACCCCTCCACTTT. Translation: CASSPVFSPLHF.

The chain recombines TRBV5-6 with TRBJ1-2; TRBD1 might be the D (5 bases). CDR1 SGHDT and CDR2 YYEEEE come from the germline V gene. The CDR3 has 13 residues. Trimming shortened V by 4 bases and J by 7 bases, and 14 bases separated the two germline ends. The CDR3 DNA sequence: TGTGCCAGCAGCATTTTTGGGGCGATTGGCTACACCTTC. This translates into CASSIFGAIGYTF.

The rearrangement uses TRBV6-6 and TRBJ2-7; a possible D gene is TRBD1 (7 bases). The CDR3 totals 14 residues. Between the trimmed V and J ends, which lost 7 bases and 3 bases, there was a span of 16 bases. Looked up from germline, CDR1 is MNHNY and CDR2 is SVGAGI (reference sequence). CDR3 sequence (DNA): TGTGCCAGCACCCCAGGGGGGACAGACTACGAGCAGTACTTC. Encoded protein: CASTPGGTDYEQYF.

This chain connects TRBV11-1 to TRBJ2-7; D possibly matches TRBD1 or TRBD2 (5 bases each). Trimming pared 3 bases from V and 2 bases from J, leaving 11 bases between. Germline V CDR1 and CDR2: SGHAT, FQDESV (reference sequence). CDR3 length equals 14 residues. CDR3 sequence (DNA): TGTGCCAGCAGCTTGGGTGGGACCGCCTACGAGCAGTACTTC. Its translation is CASSLGGTAYEQYF.

This clone has just one count. This rearrangement joins TRBV18 to TRBJ1-1; TRBD1 is a possible D gene (5 bases). Germline-derived CDR1 and CDR2 are KGHSH and LQKENI. CDR3 length: 15 residues. The V and J ends lost 6 bases and 4 bases respectively, with 18 bases between them. CDR3 DNA sequence: TGTGCCAGCTCCTCCGAGAGCAGGGTTGGCACTGAAGCTTTCTTT. Its protein product is CASSSESRVGTEAFF.

V and J are TRBV7-2 and TRBJ2-1; TRBD2 matches at 8 bases. The CDR3 is 15 residues long. After removal of 6 bases from V and 0 bases from J, the junction contained 4 bases not matched to a gene. Germline V gene lookup returns CDR1 SGHTA and CDR2 FQGNSA. CDR3 loop: CASRIAGSSYNEQFF. CDR3 DNA sequence: TGTGCCAGCAGGATAGCGGGGAGCTCCTACAATGAGCAGTTCTTC.

This CDR3 reads CAWSQTGYYEQYF. DNA of the CDR3: TGTGCCTGGAGTCAGACGGGATACTACGAGCAGTACTTC. The chain has TRBV30 and TRBJ2-7, with D possibly matching TRBD2 (5 bases). The V gene's germline CDR1 is GTSNPN and CDR2 SVGIG (reference sequence). The CDR3 length is 13 residues. The V end lost 2 bases, the J end lost 3 bases, and 11 bases lay between the germline ends.

This clone was observed a single time. The rearrangement joins TRBV5-1 to TRBJ1-3; D uncertain. Germline CDR1 SGHRS, CDR2 YFSETQ. This CDR3 comprises 16 residues. Trimming took off 0 bases at V and 2 bases at J, with 12 bases between the two ends. The CDR3 loop reads CASSLGLPRAGNTIYF. In DNA form, the CDR3 reads TGCGCCAGCAGCTTGGGGCTGCCTCGGGCTGGAAACACCATATATTTT.

The chain employs TRBV6-4 and TRBJ2-7; D gene unclear. Between the trimmed V and J ends, which lost 8 bases and 2 bases, there was a span of 13 bases. The CDR3 length is 13 residues. The germline V gene has CDR1 MRHNA and CDR2 SNTAGT. This CDR3 is CASLAVVPYEQYF. In DNA, the CDR3 is TGTGCCAGCTTGGCAGTGGTCCCCTACGAGCAGTACTTC.

The chain's CDR3 is CASSLGSAGETQYF. As DNA, the CDR3 is TGCGCCAGCAGCTTAGGGTCAGCGGGGGAGACCCAGTACTTC. J is TRBJ2-5 and V is TRBV5-1, with 7 bases fitting TRBD2. Losses at the gene ends were 2 bases for V and 5 bases for J; bases not matched to a gene: 6. The CDR3 is 14 amino acids. The germline V gene has CDR1 SGHRS and CDR2 YFSETQ.

This clone turned up a few times. This sequence joins TRBV9 and TRBJ1-2; D unresolved. V was pared by 0 bases and J by 3 bases, with 9 bases between. Germline CDR1 and CDR2: SGDLS and YYNGEE. The CDR3 totals 14 residues. CDR3: CASSVADPYYGYTF. The DNA of the CDR3 is TGTGCCAGCAGCGTAGCAGACCCCTACTATGGCTACACCTTC.

This clone was seen ten or more times. The chain links TRBV6-5 to TRBJ1-1; no firm D call. The CDR3 is made up of 14 amino acids. V was clipped by 0 bases and J by 6 bases, with 11 bases between them. CDR1 MNHEY and CDR2 SVGAGI come from the germline V gene. CDR3 amino acids: CASSYSPGKAEAFF. The CDR3 nucleotides read TGTGCCAGCAGTTACTCCCCGGGGAAAGCTGAAGCTTTCTTT.

The rearrangement joins TRBV5-4 to TRBJ1-5; D perhaps matches TRBD1 (5 bases). Germline-derived CDR1 and CDR2 are SGHNT and YYREEE (reference sequence). The V end lost 0 bases, the J end lost 4 bases, and 11 bases lay between the germline ends. The CDR3 totals 15 residues. The CDR3 region has the DNA TGTGCCAGCAGCTTGGATCAGGGACTTAATCAGCCCCAGCATTTT. This translates into CASSLDQGLNQPQHF.

This chain uses TRBV18 with TRBJ2-5; maybe TRBD2 (5 bases). CDR1 is KGHSH and CDR2 is LQKENI in the germline V gene. This CDR3 spans 16 amino acids. V shed 0 bases and J shed 2 bases, with 13 bases lying between them. CDR3 protein: CASSPPVRARQETQYF. In nucleotides, the CDR3 is TGTGCCAGCTCACCACCGGTGCGGGCCCGACAAGAGACCCAGTACTTC.

The J gene is TRBJ2-2, the V gene TRBV5-1; D is possibly TRBD1 (5 bases). Per germline, CDR1 SGHRS and CDR2 YFSETQ. V gave up 2 bases and J gave up 0 bases, with 8 bases separating them. This CDR3 has 15 residues. The DNA for the CDR3 is TGCGCCAGCAGCTTACAGGTCGCGAACACCGGGGAGCTGTTTTTT. It is translated as CASSLQVANTGELFF.

V is TRBV4-1 and J is TRBJ2-1; 16 bases map to TRBD2. Germline loops: CDR1 MGHRA, CDR2 YSYEKL. Unmatched junction bases numbered 1, after V lost 4 bases and J lost 1 base. The CDR3 length is 17 residues. This chain's CDR3 is CASSRGLAGGSYNEQFF. The DNA for the CDR3 is TGCGCCAGCAGCCGGGGACTAGCGGGGGGGTCCTACAATGAGCAGTTCTTC.

V is TRBV4-2 and J is TRBJ2-7; a possible D gene is TRBD1 (5 bases). Germline lookup yields CDR1 LGHNA and CDR2 YNFKEQ. The CDR3 spans 13 residues. Trimming left V 2 bases short and J 2 bases short, with 7 bases between. CDR3 nucleotide sequence: TGTGCCAGCAGCCAAAACAGGCCCTACGAGCAGTACTTC. Its protein product is CASSQNRPYEQYF.

The genes are TRBV5-1 and TRBJ1-4; D is undetermined. V was pared by 4 bases and J by 8 bases, with 18 bases between. Per the germline V gene, CDR1 is SGHRS and CDR2 is YFSETQ. There are 15 residues in the CDR3. The CDR3 is CASSTDGAFKEKLFF. The CDR3 nucleotides are TGCGCCAGCAGCACGGACGGAGCGTTTAAGGAAAAACTGTTTTTT.